The TCR beta chain under discussion was sequenced for a study of vaccination and CD4 T cells after COVID-19. As for this clonotype: Its antigen is unidentified.

Germline V lookup: CDR1 DFQATT, CDR2 SNEGSKA (reference sequence). The CDR3 runs to 16 residues. V was cut by 0 bases and J by 0 bases, with 12 bases left in between. The treatment is: roughly 11-day PBMC culture with coronavirus spike peptide pools or control peptides (ViraFEST assay). With the Oncomine TCR Beta short-read assay, DNA from cultured CD4+ T cells was sequenced. TCRdb re-called the PCR reads with MiXCR, one entry per CDR3 protein. The repertoire includes roughly 12,000 distinct CDR3 sequences, more than 45% of them detected once, and 20% to 25% sits in the top ten. The TCR was taken from a human donor who had recovered from COVID-19. The rearrangement joins TRBV20-1 to TRBJ2-1; D tentatively fits TRBD1 or TRBD2 (5 bases each). What was sequenced was CD4+ T cells from blood, cultured in vitro. The CDR3 nucleotides are TGCAGTGCTAGAGATCGAGGGGCTAGCTCCTACAATGAGCAGTTCTTC. Its translation is CSARDRGASSYNEQFF.